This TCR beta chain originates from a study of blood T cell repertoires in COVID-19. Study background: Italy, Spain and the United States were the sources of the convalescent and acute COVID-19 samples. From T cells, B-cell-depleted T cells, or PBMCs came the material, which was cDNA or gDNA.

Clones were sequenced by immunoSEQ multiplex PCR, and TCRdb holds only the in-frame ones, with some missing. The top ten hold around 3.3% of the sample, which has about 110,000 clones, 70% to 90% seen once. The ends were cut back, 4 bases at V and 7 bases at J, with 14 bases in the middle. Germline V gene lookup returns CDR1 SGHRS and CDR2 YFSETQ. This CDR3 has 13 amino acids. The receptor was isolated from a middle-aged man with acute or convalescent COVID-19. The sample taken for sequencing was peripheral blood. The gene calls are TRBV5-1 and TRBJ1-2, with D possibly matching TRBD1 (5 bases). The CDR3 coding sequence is TGCGCCAGCAGCCCCGGGGGTTCAGGTGGCTACACCTTC. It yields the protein CASSPGGSGGYTF.